Listed below are T cell receptor beta chains from one sample, sequenced in a study of blood T cell repertoires in COVID-19. Using immunoSEQ multiplex PCR, the repertoire was profiled, and TCRdb retains in-frame clones only, with some absent. The sample has 300,000 or so clones; 80% to 90% are singletons. The sequencing sample was made of peripheral blood. The source is a man between 18 and 29 years old who had recovered from COVID-19. CDR3s include the opening cysteine and the closing phenylalanine or tryptophan. The order of the fields is clone size, CDR3 length, V gene, J gene, CDR3 protein. Clone sizes are given selectively: once, few, many, or a class where the clone is expanded.

clone_size: -
cdr3_length: 13
v_call: TRBV10-2
j_call: TRBJ1-6
cdr3_aa: CASRGQGDSPLHF

clone_size: -
cdr3_length: 17
v_call: TRBV6-2/TRBV6-3
j_call: TRBJ2-3
cdr3_aa: CASSSTLAGGPPDTQYF

clone_size: -
cdr3_length: 13
v_call: TRBV29-1
j_call: TRBJ1-2
cdr3_aa: CSAGTGLGYGYTF

clone_size: -
cdr3_length: 17
v_call: TRBV7-9
j_call: TRBJ2-1
cdr3_aa: CASSSTTGQGRDNEQFF

clone_size: -
cdr3_length: 12
v_call: TRBV19
j_call: TRBJ1-1
cdr3_aa: CASTQTGGKAFF

clone_size: once
cdr3_length: 13
v_call: TRBV29-1
j_call: TRBJ2-7
cdr3_aa: CSALRRPTYEQYF

clone_size: -
cdr3_length: 16
v_call: TRBV6-5
j_call: TRBJ1-6
cdr3_aa: CASSFPRTGSSSPLHF

clone_size: -
cdr3_length: 13
v_call: TRBV7-9
j_call: TRBJ2-7
cdr3_aa: CASSLAGLYEQYF

clone_size: -
cdr3_length: 15
v_call: TRBV6-5
j_call: TRBJ1-1
cdr3_aa: CASSYSDGGNTEAFF

clone_size: -
cdr3_length: 17
v_call: TRBV5-1
j_call: TRBJ1-1
cdr3_aa: CASSLAPRQSQNTEAFF

clone_size: few
cdr3_length: 12
v_call: TRBV18
j_call: TRBJ2-7
cdr3_aa: CASSPPREEQYF

clone_size: -
cdr3_length: 15
v_call: TRBV27
j_call: TRBJ1-1
cdr3_aa: CASSSYGGVNTEAFF

clone_size: few
cdr3_length: 15
v_call: TRBV2
j_call: TRBJ1-5
cdr3_aa: CASDRQGGRNQPQHF

clone_size: -
cdr3_length: 16
v_call: TRBV9
j_call: TRBJ1-1
cdr3_aa: CASSVVGTDSNTEAFF

clone_size: -
cdr3_length: 15
v_call: TRBV2
j_call: TRBJ2-1
cdr3_aa: CASSTDREFYNEQFF

clone_size: -
cdr3_length: 15
v_call: TRBV6-1
j_call: TRBJ2-7
cdr3_aa: CASSDGGLASDEQYF

clone_size: -
cdr3_length: 18
v_call: TRBV4-1
j_call: TRBJ2-7
cdr3_aa: CASSQDLLGLGGAYEQYF